These 27 T cell receptor beta chains were sequenced from one sample in a study of T cells in Graves' hyperthyroidism and ophthalmopathy. RNA transcripts provided the source from which TCR beta CDR3 regions were amplified. Researchers ran a first-round RT-PCR on the TCR CDR3 using the HTBI primer set. TCRdb fed the multiplex PCR reads into MiXCR, producing one record per CDR3 protein. The table includes 200,000 to 250,000 distinct CDR3 sequences, approximately 16% detected once. The sequenced sample was blood. The receptor source for this set is a woman aged 18-35 years with Graves' ophthalmopathy.

This clonotype was seen ten or more times. This chain's CDR3 is CASSLDRGSTEAFF. CDR3 DNA sequence: TGTGCCAGCAGCTTAGACAGGGGAAGCACTGAAGCTTTCTTT. The chain has TRBV7-3 and TRBJ1-1; TRBD1 aligns across 8 bases. This CDR3 contains 14 residues. CDR1 and CDR2 from the germline V gene are SGHTA and FQGTGA. V trimming: 2 bases; J trimming: 4 bases; junction bases outside the gene matches: 3. The variable domain in full, with the rest retrieved from reference TRBV7-3 and TRBJ1-1, is GAGVSQTPSNKVTEKGKYVELRCDPISGHTALYWYRQSLGQGPEFLIYFQGTGAADDSGLPNDRFFAVRPEGSVSTLKIQRTERGDSAVYLCASSLDRGSTEAFFGQGTRLTVV.

Ten or more counts support this clonotype. V gene TRBV11-2 combines with J gene TRBJ2-7, with D possibly being TRBD1 (6 bases). Trimming removed 5 bases at V and 1 base at J, with 18 bases between. The germline V gene encodes CDR1 SGHAT and CDR2 FQNNGV. The length of the CDR3 is 16 residues. CDR3 residues: CASSIDDRWYSYEQYF. CDR3 nucleotide sequence: TGTGCCAGCAGCATCGATGACAGGTGGTATTCCTACGAGCAGTACTTC.

Many counts were recorded for this clonotype. This sequence joins TRBV28 and TRBJ2-3; maybe TRBD1 (6 bases). V lost 3 bases and J lost 4, with 14 bases in between. The germline V gene encodes CDR1 MDHEN and CDR2 SYDVKM. CDR3 length: 15 amino acids. CDR3 in amino acids: CASSLYRASPDTQYF. The CDR3 coding sequence is TGTGCCAGCAGTTTGTACAGGGCTTCCCCAGATACGCAGTATTTT. Full variable domain (outside the CDR3, taken from reference TRBV28 and TRBJ2-3): DVKVTQSSRYLVKRTGEKVFLECVQDMDHENMFWYRQDPGLGLRLIYFSYDVKMKEKGDIPEGYSVSREKKERFSLILESASTNQTSMYLCASSLYRASPDTQYFGPGTRLTVL.

In nucleotides, the CDR3 is TGTGCCAGCAGCTCCGGGGACAGGGGGGCCCAAGAGACCCAGTACTTC. The encoded protein is CASSSGDRGAQETQYF. The V and J genes are TRBV5-8 and TRBJ2-5; TRBD1 aligns across 11 bases. After removal of 3 bases from V and 1 base from J, the junction contained 5 bases not matched to a gene. The CDR3 contains 16 residues. Per germline, CDR1 SGHTS and CDR2 YDEGEE.

A few counts support this clonotype. This chain uses TRBV19 with TRBJ1-6, with 7 nucleotides matching TRBD1. Germline assignment: CDR1 LNHDA and CDR2 SQIVND (reference sequence). CDR3 length equals 17 residues. The ends lost 5 bases at V and 9 bases at J; junction bases unmatched: 16. The CDR3 DNA reads TGTGCCAGTAGTGTTAGCCGCCGCTACAGGGGCTCTTCACCCCTCCACTTT. It is translated as CASSVSRRYRGSSPLHF. Full variable domain (rest looked up from reference TRBV19 and TRBJ1-6): DGGITQSPKYLFRKEGQNVTLSCEQNLNHDAMYWYRQDPGQGLRLIYYSQIVNDFQKGDIAEGYSVSREKKESFPLTVTSAQKNPTAFYLCASSVSRRYRGSSPLHFGNGTRLTVT.

This clonotype was seen many times. The chain uses TRBV20-1 and TRBJ1-1; D not certain. Per the germline V gene, CDR1 is DFQATT and CDR2 is SNEGSKA (reference sequence). Trimming left V 0 bases short and J 1 base short, with 18 bases between. This CDR3 is built from 17 residues. The CDR3 region has the DNA TGCAGTGCTAGAGACCCCCAGCGTGGTGCAGGGAACACTGAAGCTTTCTTT. This sequence encodes CSARDPQRGAGNTEAFF.

This clonotype was seen at least ten times. This rearrangement joins TRBV11-2 to TRBJ2-7; possible D gene TRBD1, 6 bases. The germline V gene has CDR1 SGHAT and CDR2 FQNNGV. The CDR3 covers 14 residues. The ends were cut back, 4 bases at V and 2 bases at J, with 12 bases in the middle. CDR3 sequence reads: CASSSYRETYEQYF. DNA for the CDR3: TGTGCCAGCAGCTCTTACAGGGAAACCTACGAGCAGTACTTC. Supplemented by reference TRBV11-2 and TRBJ2-7, the full variable domain reads EAGVAQSPRYKIIEKRQSVAFWCNPISGHATLYWYQQILGQGPKLLIQFQNNGVVDDSQLPKDRFSAERLKGVDSTLKIQPAKLEDSAVYLCASSSYRETYEQYFGPGTRLTVT.

A word on this clonotype: Germline and junction disagree at one end, which may indicate a read error. V usage is TRBV6-1 and J usage is TRBJ1-1; no firm D call. Germline lookup yields CDR1 MNHNS and CDR2 SASEGT. The CDR3 has 15 amino acids. CDR3: CASSEHTGRGTEASF. The DNA of the CDR3 is TGTGCCAGCAGTGAACATACTGGTAGAGGCACTGAAGCTTCCTTT.

This clonotype occurred many times. The rearrangement links TRBV4-3 to TRBJ2-7; 11 bases align to TRBD2. Germline trimming cut 4 bases from V and 1 base from J; bases unmatched to any gene: 3. The CDR3 covers 15 residues. Germline values: CDR1 LGHNA, CDR2 YSLEER. The CDR3 DNA sequence: TGCGCCAGCAGCCTGCTAGCGGGAGGTTCCTACGAGCAGTACTTC. This encodes CASSLLAGGSYEQYF.

The V call is TRBV27, the J call TRBJ1-2; D not certain. The CDR3 is made up of 12 amino acids. From germline, CDR1 is MNHEY and CDR2 SMNVEV (reference sequence). The V end lost 6 bases, the J end lost 6 bases, and 11 bases lay between the germline ends. The CDR3: CASRRQSHGYTF. CDR3 bases: TGTGCCAGCAGGCGGCAGTCTCATGGCTACACCTTC.

Many counts were recorded for this clonotype. The V gene is TRBV24-1, the J gene TRBJ2-5; D tentatively reads TRBD1 or TRBD2 (5 bases each). Looked up from germline, CDR1 is KGHDR and CDR2 is SFDVKD. Trimming took 1 base from V and 5 from J, leaving 10 bases between them. This CDR3 region has 14 residues. Here the CDR3 reads CATSDFGGWETQYF. In DNA form, the CDR3 reads TGTGCCACCAGTGATTTTGGGGGTTGGGAGACCCAGTACTTC.

The table lists this clonotype with many counts. The chain couples TRBV12-3 or TRBV12-4 to TRBJ2-5; D gene ambiguous. The CDR3 has 15 residues. V was clipped by 4 bases and J by 6 bases, with 18 bases between them. CDR3 sequence reads: CASSSLMGPPQTQYF. CDR3 nucleotide sequence: TGTGCCAGCAGTTCCCTTATGGGCCCACCGCAGACCCAGTACTTC.

There are many counts of this clonotype. J is TRBJ2-5 and V is TRBV11-3; weak D call: TRBD1 (5 bases). CDR3 length equals 16 residues. Per germline, CDR1 SGHNT and CDR2 YENEEA. The germline V and J ends were trimmed by 4 bases and 2 bases, with 17 bases remaining between them. The CDR3 nucleotides read TGTGCCAGCAGCTCGGATCCGACAGCAGCTCAAGAGACCCAGTACTTC. Protein: CASSSDPTAAQETQYF.

Many counts were recorded for this clonotype. The chain is built from TRBV5-8 and TRBJ2-7, with 9 bases aligning to TRBD1. Trimming at V came to 2 bases and at J to 5 bases, leaving 5 bases not matched to a gene. Per germline, CDR1 SGHTS and CDR2 YDEGEE. The CDR3 sequence is 14 residues long. The chain's CDR3 is CASSFRTGVDEQYF. CDR3 nucleotides: TGTGCCAGCAGCTTTCGGACAGGGGTAGACGAGCAGTACTTC.

V usage is TRBV9 and J usage is TRBJ2-1, with a tentative D call TRBD1 (6 bases). The germline V gene has CDR1 SGDLS and CDR2 YYNGEE. V lost 7 bases to trimming and J lost 1 base, with 15 bases between them. The CDR3 totals 15 residues. CDR3 sequence: CASGAGAASYNEQFF. Here the CDR3 DNA reads TGTGCCAGCGGTGCAGGGGCAGCTTCCTACAATGAGCAGTTCTTC.

This clonotype was recorded many times. The chain is built from TRBV11-2 and TRBJ1-1; weak D call: TRBD1 (5 bases). V was trimmed by 4 bases and J by 0 bases, leaving 18 bases between them. CDR1 is SGHAT and CDR2 is FQNNGV in the germline V gene. The CDR3 is made up of 17 amino acids. CDR3 in amino acids: CASSSSTDSVMNTEAFF. CDR3 DNA sequence: TGTGCCAGCAGCTCCTCTACCGACAGCGTAATGAACACTGAAGCTTTCTTT.

This clonotype was seen at least ten times. CDR3 bases: TGTGCCACCAGTGACGCGAGGACAGGGGGTCGTGATGAGCAGTTCTTC. Protein product: CATSDARTGGRDEQFF. The chain couples TRBV24-1 to TRBJ2-1; 10 nucleotides line up with TRBD1. J was trimmed by 8 bases and V by 4 bases; bases with no gene match: 10. This CDR3 has 16 amino acids. Germline V lookup: CDR1 KGHDR, CDR2 SFDVKD.

Ten or more counts support this clonotype. The genes are TRBV20-1 and TRBJ1-5; TRBD1 aligns across 7 bases. The CDR3 covers 17 residues. After removal of 5 bases from V and 0 bases from J, the junction contained 13 bases not matched to a gene. CDR1 is DFQATT, CDR2 SNEGSKA, per germline (reference sequence). The CDR3 reads CSAGNKDREVSNQPQHF. CDR3 nucleotides: TGCAGTGCTGGGAACAAAGACAGGGAAGTTAGCAATCAGCCCCAGCATTTT.

V gene TRBV11-3 combines with J gene TRBJ1-6, with D possibly matching TRBD1 (5 bases). Germline V gives CDR1 SGHNT, CDR2 YENEEA. V was trimmed by 5 bases and J by 0 bases, leaving 11 bases between them. The CDR3 covers 16 residues. The DNA of the CDR3 is TGTGCCAGCAGCCCTTCTGGGGGCTCCTATAATTCACCCCTCCACTTT. It codes for CASSPSGGSYNSPLHF.

Comments on this clonotype: Just one base apart from a much larger clone, this may be a read error. The rearrangement uses TRBV19 and TRBJ2-7; 11 nucleotides match TRBD2. V was pared by 5 bases and J by 7 bases, with 4 bases of the junction left unmatched. The CDR3 length is 13 residues. The germline V gene has CDR1 LNHDA and CDR2 SQIVND (reference sequence). The CDR3 loop is CASSASGRLEQYF. The CDR3 bases are TGTGCCAGTAGTGCTAGCGGGAGGTTAGAGCAGTACTTC.

This clonotype showed up many times. This chain links TRBV27 with TRBJ1-4, with 7 bases fitting TRBD1. Germline lookup yields CDR1 MNHEY and CDR2 SMNVEV (reference sequence). The CDR3 runs to 14 residues. V was clipped by 5 bases and J by 6 bases; unmatched bases: 6. The CDR3 loop reads CASSPLRGHEKLFF. The CDR3 DNA is TGTGCCAGCAGTCCATTGAGGGGGCATGAAAAACTGTTTTTT.

This clonotype has at least ten counts. The chain has TRBV10-3 and TRBJ1-1; no reliable D call. This CDR3 contains 14 residues. The germline V and J ends were trimmed by 4 bases and 6 bases, with 15 bases remaining between them. Germline V gives CDR1 ENHRY, CDR2 SYGVKD. In DNA form, the CDR3 reads TGTGCCATCAGTGTCCGGCAGTTGCGGGCTGAAGCTTTCTTT. Its protein product is CAISVRQLRAEAFF.

This clonotype was recorded many times. The chain is built from TRBV7-2 and TRBJ2-5; no reliable D call. The V and J ends lost 3 bases and 1 base respectively, with 6 bases between them. The V gene's germline CDR1 is SGHTA and CDR2 FQGNSA. The CDR3 spans 13 residues. In DNA form, the CDR3 reads TGTGCCAGCAGCTTTTCGTTCCAAGAGACCCAGTACTTC. Translated, it gives CASSFSFQETQYF.

This clonotype was recorded many times. With a much larger clone just one base away, this may be a read error. The chain employs TRBV6-6 and TRBJ2-2; D is undetermined. This CDR3 is built from 13 residues. Germline V gene lookup returns CDR1 MNHNY and CDR2 SVGAGI (reference sequence). V was clipped by 2 bases and J by 0 bases, with 1 base between them. CDR3 sequence reads: CASSYANTGELFF. In DNA form, the CDR3 reads TGTGCCAGCAGTTACGCGAACACCGGGGAGCTGTTTTTT.

This clonotype was detected many times. This chain links TRBV2 with TRBJ1-3; no clear D. The CDR3 totals 15 residues. From germline, CDR1 is SNHLY and CDR2 FYNNEI. The CDR3 loop is CVTSRGRTSGNTIYF. The CDR3 DNA reads as TGTGTCACCAGTAGAGGACGGACCTCTGGAAACACCATATATTTT.

This clonotype was picked up many times. The V gene is TRBV3-1, the J gene TRBJ1-4; D ambiguous. The CDR3 extends over 14 amino acids. Germline V lookup: CDR1 LGHDT, CDR2 YNNKEL (reference sequence). Between the trimmed V and J ends, which lost 1 base and 0 bases, there was a span of 3 bases. DNA for the CDR3: TGTGCCAGCAGCCAAGTTGCAACTAATGAAAAACTGTTTTTT. It yields the protein CASSQVATNEKLFF.

The sample holds many counts of this clonotype. J is TRBJ2-7 and V is TRBV7-3, with D maybe TRBD1 (6 bases). The length of the CDR3 is 13 residues. Germline loops: CDR1 SGHTA, CDR2 FQGTGA. V shed 0 bases and J shed 6 bases, with 9 bases lying between them. The CDR3 spells CASSLTGGFEQYF. The CDR3 bases are TGTGCCAGCAGCTTAACAGGGGGTTTCGAGCAGTACTTC.